This T cell receptor (beta chain) was sequenced in a study of monozygotic twins with inflammatory bowel disease. TCRdb reprocessed the 5' RACE reads; each CDR3 protein has one entry and no DNA is given. The repertoire shows approximately 160,000 distinct CDR3 sequences; the top ten hold over 2.5%. CDR3 length: 14 residues. Germline CDR1 and CDR2: SEHNR and FQNEAQ (reference sequence). The J gene is TRBJ2-1, the V gene TRBV7-9; TCRdb indicates TRBD2, and absent DNA this call remains unverified. The sequenced sample was blood. The clonotype comes from a human donor with ulcerative colitis or Crohn's disease, or a healthy co-twin of an affected twin (not recorded which). The CDR3 loop reads CASSTLAGVDEQFF.